This T cell receptor beta chain was captured in a study of T cells in Graves' hyperthyroidism and ophthalmopathy. Overall study findings and caveats: Among thyroid clonotypes expanded above 0.001, most also appeared in blood.

Germline loops: CDR1 LGHDT, CDR2 YNNKEL (reference sequence). The CDR3 length is 12 residues. V was shortened by 4 bases and J by 7 bases, with 10 bases between the two germline ends. RNA transcripts gave rise to amplified TCR beta CDR3 regions. HTBI primers were employed in a first-round RT-PCR of the TCR CDR3. TCRdb recomputed calls from the multiplex PCR reads with MiXCR, one row per CDR3 protein. The sample lists around 180,000 distinct CDR3 sequences; over 15% were seen once. The table lists this clonotype with many counts. The target antigen is unknown. The gene calls are TRBV3-1 and TRBJ1-2, with D perhaps matching TRBD1 (5 bases). This receptor was identified in a woman in her forties or fifties with Graves' hyperthyroidism. What was sequenced was blood. CDR3 sequence reads: CASSPGRGGYTF. The CDR3 DNA is TGTGCCAGCAGCCCTGGAAGGGGTGGCTACACCTTC.